The TCR beta chain described here comes from a study of CD8 T cells in ankylosing spondylitis. This clonotype has at least ten counts. What it binds is not known. Losses at the gene ends were 2 bases for V and 1 base for J; bases not matched to a gene: 1. The CDR3 is 13 residues long. Germline assignment: CDR1 SQVTM and CDR2 ANQGSEA. Study-level points and caveats: Clones linked with disease were CD8+ and fairly uncommon in the peripheral blood. A motif in TCR beta, a set of seven to nine highly homologous variants, appeared characteristic of ankylosing spondylitis blood.

TCRdb redid the calling of the 5' RACE reads with MiXCR, one entry per CDR3 protein. The repertoire includes 700,000 to 1,000,000 distinct CDR3 sequences, 12% of them detected once, and 0.51% sits in the top ten. Material: blood, either unsorted or a sorted T cell fraction (not recorded which). The V call is TRBV29-1, the J call TRBJ1-1, with 7 bases matching TRBD1. The source is a male donor with ankylosing spondylitis. Here the CDR3 DNA reads TGCAGCGTTGAAAGGACAGGGAACACTGAAGCTTTCTTT. Amino acid sequence: CSVERTGNTEAFF.